This TCR beta chain comes out of a study of shared clonotypes between healthy human individuals. General study results and limits: Clonotypes shared by all four donors outscored non-shared clonotypes in generation probability.

Concerning this clone: Antigen: not known.

V was pared by 2 bases and J by 7 bases, with 14 bases between. The CDR3 extends over 15 amino acids. Germline loops: CDR1 SGHAT, CDR2 FQNNGV. The method was immunoSEQ multiplex PCR; TCRdb's version includes in-frame clones alone and lacks a portion of them. Of some 2,400,000 clones listed, approximately 94% are singletons. This receptor was taken from a man between 18 and 35 years old in good health. The chain has TRBV11-2 and TRBJ1-4, with D maybe TRBD1 (6 bases). The sample comprised naive CD4+ T cells sorted from blood. The subset here: CD45RA+ positively selected. The CDR3, as DNA: TGTGCCAGCAGCTTATCCGCACAGGGTAGTGAAAAACTGTTTTTT. Residues: CASSLSAQGSEKLFF.